This T cell receptor (beta chain) came from a study of blood T cell repertoires in COVID-19. Background on the study: PBMCs, B-cell-depleted T cells, or T cells were the source of the cDNA or gDNA that made up the material.

The V gene's germline CDR1 is SGHTA and CDR2 FQGTGA. This CDR3 is 16 amino acids long. The V segment lost 5 bases and the J segment 0 bases; nucleotides outside the gene matches: 8. Followed longitudinally, the Seattle patients had been enrolled during active infection. Original handling: Reference gene primer amplification gave nucleated cell count estimates. The method was immunoSEQ multiplex PCR; TCRdb's version includes in-frame clones alone and lacks a portion of them. V, J and clone size reflect that table, while D and trimming were determined from the DNA. The repertoire holds about 250,000 clones, with roughly 84% as singletons.

The sequence came from a human donor with COVID-19, enrolled during active disease. The donor label of this sample is uncertain. The chain recombines TRBV7-3 with TRBJ2-3; TRBD2 matches 7 bases. The sample was peripheral blood. The CDR3 bases are TGTGCCAGCAGCAAAGGACTAGAGGGGAGCACAGATACGCAGTATTTT. Protein product: CASSKGLEGSTDTQYF.